A single sample is the source of the 12 T cell receptor beta chains below, sequenced in a study of T cell responses to AZD1222 COVID-19 vaccine. Clones were sequenced by immunoSEQ multiplex PCR, and TCRdb holds only the in-frame ones, with some missing. The sample lists about 160,000 clones; 88% were seen once. Specimen: peripheral blood, collected on day 0 of AZD1222 vaccination. The receptors here all came from an adult in good health.

This clone was seen once. The junction departs from the called germline gene at one end, perhaps through a read error. The CDR3 coding sequence is TGTGCCAGCAGCCGAGGGGGTACCACCTACGATGAGCAGTTCTTC. As protein: CASSRGGTTYDEQFF. The V call is TRBV7-8, the J call TRBJ2-1; tentatively, D is TRBD1 (6 bases). From germline, CDR1 is SGHVS and CDR2 FQNEAQ. This CDR3 region has 15 residues.

This clone was recorded only once. Other DNA sequences in this sample translate to the same CDR3. The chain links TRBV5-1 to TRBJ2-3; TRBD1 matches 7 bases. The germline V gene encodes CDR1 SGHRS and CDR2 YFSETQ. V shed 2 bases and J 1 base; nucleotides not matched to a gene: 4. This CDR3 is 15 amino acids long. The CDR3 DNA sequence: TGCGCCAGCAGCTTAAGGGGGCTGGGCACAGATACGCAGTATTTT. This sequence encodes CASSLRGLGTDTQYF.

The chain links TRBV24-1 to TRBJ2-7, with D maybe TRBD1 (5 bases). Germline V gene lookup returns CDR1 KGHDR and CDR2 SFDVKD. V was clipped by 9 bases and J by 6 bases, with 11 bases between them. The CDR3 sequence is 11 residues long. CDR3 nucleotide sequence: TGTGCCACCGGGCAGGGTAGCGAGCAGTACTTC. It translates to CATGQGSEQYF.

Turning to this clone: A junction end diverges from the germline sequence, so it may reflect a read error. The V call is TRBV6-2 or TRBV6-3, the J call TRBJ2-1; unclear D gene. This CDR3 comprises 14 residues. Per germline, CDR1 MNHEY and CDR2 SVGEGT. In DNA, the CDR3 is TGTGCCAGCAGTTACTCGACCGATTACAATGAGCAATTCTTC. Translation: CASSYSTDYNEQFF.

The chain uses TRBV6-5 and TRBJ1-6; unclear D gene. In germline, CDR1 is MNHEY, CDR2 SVGAGI. This CDR3 is built from 15 residues. Trimming took off 2 bases at V and 8 bases at J, with 13 bases between the two ends. The CDR3 DNA reads as TGTGCCAGCAGTTACCTCAATAGACCCGATTCACCCCTCCACTTT. This gives the protein CASSYLNRPDSPLHF.

Note on this clone: Other DNA sequences in the same sample also yield this CDR3. DNA for the CDR3: TGTGCCATCAGTGCGGGCGAGGGCAATCAGCCCCAGCATTTT. Amino acids: CAISAGEGNQPQHF. The chain recombines TRBV10-3 with TRBJ1-5; D ambiguous. V was pared by 4 bases and J by 2 bases, with 9 bases between. Germline CDR1 reads ENHRY; CDR2 reads SYGVKD. The CDR3 totals 14 residues.

The chain couples TRBV19 to TRBJ2-3; a weak D match, TRBD1 (5 bases). The ends were cut back, 4 bases at V and 3 bases at J, with 14 bases in the middle. This CDR3 is 15 amino acids long. CDR1 is LNHDA and CDR2 is SQIVND in the germline V gene (reference sequence). The CDR3 DNA reads TGTGCCAGTAGTAAGGTAGCAGGGAAGACAGATACGCAGTATTTT. Its protein product is CASSKVAGKTDTQYF.

This clone showed up just once. This chain joins TRBV7-2 and TRBJ2-3; a weak D match, TRBD1 (6 bases). Trimming took off 3 bases at V and 2 bases at J, with 12 bases between the two ends. The CDR3 totals 15 residues. Germline CDR1 SGHTA, CDR2 FQGNSA. CDR3 in amino acids: CASSFATGVTDTQYF. DNA for the CDR3: TGTGCCAGCAGCTTTGCGACAGGCGTCACAGATACGCAGTATTTT.

This clone came up once. The chain recombines TRBV7-2 with TRBJ2-7, with 11 nucleotides matching TRBD1. The CDR3 consists of 14 residues. Germline trimming cut 1 base from V and 7 bases from J; bases unmatched to any gene: 3. Looked up from germline, CDR1 is SGHTA and CDR2 is FQGNSA. Here the CDR3 reads CASSLGTGGGEQYF. CDR3 DNA sequence: TGTGCCAGCAGCTTAGGGACAGGGGGCGGGGAGCAGTACTTC.

This chain joins TRBV7-2 and TRBJ1-1; a weak D match, TRBD1 (5 bases). Germline values: CDR1 SGHTA, CDR2 FQGNSA. Trimming stripped 3 bases from V and 10 bases from J, with 24 bases between. The CDR3 covers 16 residues. CDR3 DNA sequence: TGTGCCAGCAGCTTTCTAGGGGCAGGGTATTCTAGTAGAGCTTTCTTT. Translated, it gives CASSFLGAGYSSRAFF.

V and J are TRBV4-2 and TRBJ2-7; 8 bases agree with TRBD2. V was pared by 0 bases and J by 7 bases, with 8 bases of the junction left unmatched. The V gene's germline CDR1 is LGHNA and CDR2 YNFKEQ. The CDR3 spans 15 residues. For the CDR3, the DNA is TGTGCCAGCAGCCAAGATGGCGGGGGGCTCGGGGAGCAGTACTTC. This codes for CASSQDGGGLGEQYF.

The chain uses TRBV28 and TRBJ1-2; the D gene is possibly TRBD1 (5 bases). Trimming pared 5 bases from V and 4 bases from J, leaving 11 bases between. Germline assignment: CDR1 MDHEN and CDR2 SYDVKM. This CDR3 spans 13 amino acids. CDR3 region: CASSRQILYGYTF. The DNA for the CDR3 is TGTGCCAGCAGTCGACAGATCCTCTATGGCTACACCTTC.